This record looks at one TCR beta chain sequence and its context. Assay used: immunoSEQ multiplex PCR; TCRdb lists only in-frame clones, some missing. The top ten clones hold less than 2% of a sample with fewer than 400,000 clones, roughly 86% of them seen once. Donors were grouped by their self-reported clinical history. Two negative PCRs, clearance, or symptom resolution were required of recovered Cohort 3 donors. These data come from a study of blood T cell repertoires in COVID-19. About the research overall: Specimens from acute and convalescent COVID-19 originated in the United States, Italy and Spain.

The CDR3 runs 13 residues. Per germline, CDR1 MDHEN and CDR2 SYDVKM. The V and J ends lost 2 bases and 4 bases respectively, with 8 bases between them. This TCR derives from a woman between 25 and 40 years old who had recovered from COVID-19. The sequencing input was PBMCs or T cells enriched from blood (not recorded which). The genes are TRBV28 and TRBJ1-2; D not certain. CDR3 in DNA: TGTGCCAGCAGTTTACGGGAACTCTATGGCTACACCTTC. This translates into CASSLRELYGYTF.